The 9 T cell receptor beta chains given below trace back to one sample, sequenced in a study of graft-versus-host responses after intestinal transplantation. TCRdb's copy holds only in-frame clones and misses some; the assay was immunoSEQ multiplex PCR. The sample lists tens of thousands of clones, around 90% occurring once. These TCRs' antigens remain unknown. The sample was unstimulated CD8+ T cells sorted from spleen or lymph node cells, taken before transplant. The receptor source for this set is a human donor who was the organ donor for an intestinal transplant.

V usage is TRBV5-1 and J usage is TRBJ2-3; the D gene is possibly TRBD2 (5 bases). The V gene's germline CDR1 is SGHRS and CDR2 YFSETQ. The ends were cut back, 7 bases at V and 4 bases at J, with 16 bases in the middle. This CDR3 is 14 amino acids long. Here the CDR3 reads CASRASPLPDTQYF. In DNA, the CDR3 is TGCGCCAGCCGGGCTAGCCCACTCCCAGATACGCAGTATTTT.

This chain links TRBV7-8 with TRBJ1-1; no clear D gene. V was cut by 1 base and J by 0 bases, with 9 bases left in between. CDR1 and CDR2 from the germline V gene are SGHVS and FQNEAQ. CDR3 length equals 15 residues. The CDR3 DNA is TGTGCCAGCAGCTTAGATCAGGCACTGAACACTGAAGCTTTCTTT. Translated, it gives CASSLDQALNTEAFF.

This rearrangement joins TRBV27 to TRBJ2-7; 9 bases map to TRBD2. CDR3 length: 16 residues. V trimming: 6 bases; J trimming: 5 bases; junction bases outside the gene matches: 14. Per germline, CDR1 MNHEY and CDR2 SMNVEV (reference sequence). CDR3: CASSTGTSPIFHEQYV. The CDR3 DNA reads TGTGCCAGCAGCACCGGGACTAGCCCAATTTTCCACGAGCAGTACGTC.

This CDR3 is CSVDLAGGTGELFF. The DNA of the CDR3 is TGCAGCGTTGATCTAGCGGGGGGCACCGGGGAGCTGTTTTTT. This chain uses TRBV29-1 with TRBJ2-2, with 11 nucleotides matching TRBD2. Trimming cost V 3 bases and J 4 bases; bases outside gene matches: 1. Germline CDR1 and CDR2: SQVTM and ANQGSEA. The CDR3 loop spans 14 amino acids.

Comment on this clone: The same CDR3 can be traced to other DNA sequences in this sample. The CDR3 bases are TGTGCCTGGAGTGAAGGGGCCGGCTCCTACGAGCAGTACGTT. Residues: CAWSEGAGSYEQYV. V is TRBV30 and J is TRBJ2-7, with D perhaps TRBD1 (5 bases). Germline V CDR1 and CDR2: GTSNPN, SVGIG (reference sequence). The CDR3 runs 14 residues.

V gene TRBV14 combines with J gene TRBJ2-5, with 8 nucleotides matching TRBD1. In germline, CDR1 is SGHDN, CDR2 FVKESK. This CDR3 spans 16 amino acids. The V segment lost 3 bases and the J segment 2 bases; nucleotides outside the gene matches: 8. Here the CDR3 DNA reads TGTGCCAGCAGCCATTACGGCAGGGGGCAACAAGAGACCCAGTACTTC. Encoded protein: CASSHYGRGQQETQYF.

The chain employs TRBV13 and TRBJ2-3; TRBD2 matches 16 bases. The junction had 9 bases not matched to a gene; V was cut back by 5 bases and J by 4 bases. Germline CDR1 is PRHDT and CDR2 is FYEKMQ (reference sequence). There are 18 residues in the CDR3. CDR3 sequence reads: CASSNLGTSGGEADTQYF. CDR3 coding DNA: TGTGCCAGCAGCAACCTGGGGACTAGCGGGGGGGAGGCAGATACGCAGTATTTT.

This chain connects TRBV29-1 to TRBJ2-3, with 13 bases identical to TRBD2. The CDR3 extends over 15 amino acids. With V trimmed by 6 bases and J by 5 bases, 8 bases remained unmatched. Germline CDR1 SQVTM, CDR2 ANQGSEA. The CDR3 DNA follows: TGCAGCGTACGACTAGCGGGGGGCGTCGGAGATACGCAGTATTTT. This encodes CSVRLAGGVGDTQYF.

The V gene is TRBV19, the J gene TRBJ2-1, with a possible D match to TRBD1 (5 bases). V lost 3 bases, J lost 0 bases, and 9 bases lay in between. The CDR3 contains 15 residues. The V gene's germline CDR1 is LNHDA and CDR2 SQIVND (reference sequence). The CDR3 spells CASSMVGLSYNEQFF. As DNA, the CDR3 is TGTGCCAGTAGTATGGTGGGGCTCTCCTACAATGAGCAGTTCTTC.